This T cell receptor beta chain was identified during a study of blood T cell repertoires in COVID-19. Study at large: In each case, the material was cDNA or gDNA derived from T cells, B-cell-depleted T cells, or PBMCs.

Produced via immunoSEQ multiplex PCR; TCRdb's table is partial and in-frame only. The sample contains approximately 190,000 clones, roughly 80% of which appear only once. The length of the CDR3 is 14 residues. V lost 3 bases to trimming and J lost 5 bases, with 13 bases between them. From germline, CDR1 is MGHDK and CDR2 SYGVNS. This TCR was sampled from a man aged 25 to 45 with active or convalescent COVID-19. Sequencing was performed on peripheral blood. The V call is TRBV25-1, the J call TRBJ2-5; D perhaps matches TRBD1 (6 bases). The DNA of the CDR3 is TGTGCCAGCAGTGACCCAGGACAGCTTGAGACCCAGTACTTC. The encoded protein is CASSDPGQLETQYF.